This T cell receptor (beta chain) was sequenced in a study of blood T cell repertoires in COVID-19. The overall study: The United States, Italy and Spain supplied acute and convalescent COVID-19 samples. From T cells, B-cell-depleted T cells, or PBMCs came the material, which was cDNA or gDNA.

V lost 0 bases to trimming and J lost 1 base; unmatched junction nucleotides: 5. The CDR3 spans 18 residues. Germline V gene sequence: CDR1 MNHEY, CDR2 SMNVEV (reference sequence). Original handling: Amplifying reference gene primers gave estimates of nucleated cell counts. The assay was immunoSEQ multiplex PCR, and TCRdb's table has in-frame clones only and misses some. V and J calls and clone size follow that table, whereas D and trimming were derived from the DNA. Of about 160,000 clones listed, just under 95% are singletons. The TCR originated in a woman between 45 and 65 years old with acute or convalescent COVID-19. The material sequenced was peripheral blood. The chain joins TRBV27 to TRBJ2-3; 12 bases align to TRBD2. The CDR3 loop is CASSLSLAGGPRTDTQYF. The CDR3 bases are TGTGCCAGCAGTTTATCTCTAGCGGGAGGGCCCCGCACAGATACGCAGTATTTT.